Each of the 20 T cell receptor beta chains below was sequenced from the same sample in a study of blood T cell repertoires in COVID-19. Produced via immunoSEQ multiplex PCR; TCRdb's table is partial and in-frame only. The sample includes some 700,000 clones, 85% to 90% seen only once; the top ten take 0.2% to 0.3%. Specimen: peripheral blood. The receptors here all came from a woman between 18 and 29 years old with acute or convalescent COVID-19.

This clone appeared once. The chain recombines TRBV5-6 with TRBJ1-1, with TRBD1 matching 7 bases. There are 16 residues in the CDR3. V dropped 0 bases and J dropped 1; count of bases not matched to a gene: 6. In germline, CDR1 is SGHDT, CDR2 YYEEEE. The CDR3 sequence: CASSLGSGGRNTEAFF. Here the CDR3 DNA reads TGTGCCAGCAGCTTGGGCTCAGGGGGTAGGAACACTGAAGCTTTCTTT.

The sample holds one count of this clone. The chain couples TRBV10-3 to TRBJ2-7; maybe TRBD2 (6 bases). Looked up from germline, CDR1 is ENHRY and CDR2 is SYGVKD. The CDR3 extends over 17 amino acids. V dropped 2 bases and J dropped 4 bases, with 21 bases sitting between them. The CDR3 loop reads CAISEEWVGRSLYEQYF. The DNA of the CDR3 is TGTGCCATCAGTGAGGAATGGGTTGGGAGGAGTTTGTACGAGCAGTACTTC.

V is TRBV4-3 and J is TRBJ2-3; the D gene is possibly TRBD1 (6 bases). CDR1 is LGHNA and CDR2 is YSLEER in the germline V gene. V dropped 4 bases and J dropped 2 bases, with 19 bases sitting between them. CDR3 length: 17 amino acids. For the CDR3, the DNA is TGCGCCAGCAGCCTCGCAGGGGCCAGTGGCCCCACAGATACGCAGTATTTT. This translates into CASSLAGASGPTDTQYF.

V and J are TRBV2 and TRBJ1-5; D unresolved. Germline CDR1 is SNHLY and CDR2 is FYNNEI. This CDR3 spans 14 amino acids. V lost 8 bases to trimming and J lost 3 bases, with 14 bases between them. CDR3 sequence (DNA): TGTGCCAGCGGCTCGTGGGCTCCCAATCAGCCCCAGCATTTT. Its protein is CASGSWAPNQPQHF.

The chain uses TRBV2 and TRBJ2-2; 8 bases are shared with TRBD1. The V gene's germline CDR1 is SNHLY and CDR2 FYNNEI. The CDR3 is 15 residues long. V trimming: 4 bases; J trimming: 0 bases; junction bases outside the gene matches: 1. CDR3 sequence (DNA): TGTGCCAGCAGTGTGGACAGGGCGAACACCGGGGAGCTGTTTTTT. It is translated as CASSVDRANTGELFF.

This rearrangement joins TRBV30 to TRBJ2-1, with 9 bases lining up with TRBD1. V lost 5 bases and J lost 3; bases outside the gene matches: 5. CDR1 GTSNPN and CDR2 SVGIG come from the germline V gene (reference sequence). There are 14 residues in the CDR3. The CDR3 protein is CAWETGGFYNEQFF. DNA of the CDR3: TGTGCCTGGGAGACAGGGGGTTTCTACAATGAGCAGTTCTTC.

The CDR3 DNA follows: TGTGCCAGCAGCGTAGCCGGGACAGGGGTTGACTATGGCTACACCTTC. This gives the protein CASSVAGTGVDYGYTF. This chain uses TRBV9 with TRBJ1-2; the match to TRBD1 covers 10 bases. The germline V gene has CDR1 SGDLS and CDR2 YYNGEE. The trim removed 0 bases at V and 3 bases at J, leaving 5 bases unmatched. This CDR3 region has 16 residues.

The J gene is TRBJ1-4, the V gene TRBV20-1; no firm D call. In germline, CDR1 is DFQATT, CDR2 SNEGSKA (reference sequence). V lost 3 bases and J 8 bases, leaving 16 bases between the germline ends. The CDR3 is 14 amino acids. The chain's CDR3 is CSASNPGQKEKLFF. CDR3 DNA sequence: TGCAGTGCTAGTAACCCGGGTCAGAAGGAAAAACTGTTTTTT.

J is TRBJ2-7 and V is TRBV19; TRBD1 agrees at 7 bases. The CDR3 contains 13 residues. Germline trimming cut 4 bases from V and 3 bases from J; bases unmatched to any gene: 3. Germline lookup yields CDR1 LNHDA and CDR2 SQIVND (reference sequence). CDR3 DNA sequence: TGTGCCAGTAGTAATAACAGGGGCTACGAGCAGTACTTC. Translation: CASSNNRGYEQYF.

The rearrangement joins TRBV9 to TRBJ1-4, with 9 bases fitting TRBD1. The CDR3 is 12 amino acids. CDR1 and CDR2 from the germline V gene are SGDLS and YYNGEE. The junction had 5 bases not matched to a gene; V was cut back by 3 bases and J by 14 bases. DNA for the CDR3: TGTGCCAGCAGCGCGGGACAGGGTTTGCTGTTTTTT. Protein sequence: CASSAGQGLLFF.

For the CDR3, the DNA is TGTGCCAGTAGTACCGAGGGAGGGATTAATCAGCCCCAGCATTTT. Translating it yields CASSTEGGINQPQHF. V gene TRBV19 combines with J gene TRBJ1-5; D gene uncertain. Germline loops: CDR1 LNHDA, CDR2 SQIVND (reference sequence). The V gene lost 4 bases and the J gene lost 4 bases, with 14 bases spanning the gap. This CDR3 is built from 15 residues.

CDR3 in DNA: TGTGCCAGCGCCGGGACAGAGAACTATGGCTACACCTTC. Translated: CASAGTENYGYTF. V usage is TRBV7-6 and J usage is TRBJ1-2, with TRBD1 identical over 7 bases. The CDR3 covers 13 residues. The V gene end was trimmed by 8 bases and the J gene end by 2 bases; junction bases not matched to a gene: 5. Germline assignment: CDR1 SGHVS and CDR2 FNYEAQ.

The chain is built from TRBV12-3 or TRBV12-4 and TRBJ1-1; no clear D gene. Trimming took 5 bases from V and 5 from J, leaving 9 bases between them. The CDR3 extends over 12 amino acids. The CDR3 spells CASSNTATEAFF. CDR3 DNA: TGTGCCAGCAGTAACACCGCTACTGAAGCTTTCTTT.

V and J are TRBV4-3 and TRBJ1-2, with TRBD1 as a possible D gene (5 bases). The CDR3 consists of 15 residues. The V end was cut by 4 bases, the J end by 1 base, with 13 bases between. Germline V gives CDR1 LGHNA, CDR2 YSLEER. CDR3 DNA sequence: TGCGCCAGCAGCCCCAGGTGGGGGGGTAACTATGGCTACACCTTC. Translation gives CASSPRWGGNYGYTF.

This clone has a handful of counts. The CDR3 region is CATSGGGWQPQHF. The CDR3 DNA reads TGTGCCACCAGTGGTGGGGGCTGGCAGCCCCAGCATTTT. The V and J genes are TRBV24-1 and TRBJ1-5, with D maybe TRBD1 (6 bases). CDR1 and CDR2 from the germline V gene are KGHDR and SFDVKD. V dropped 5 bases and J dropped 7 bases, with 11 bases sitting between them. The CDR3 has 13 amino acids.

This chain connects TRBV7-3 to TRBJ1-1; unclear D gene. Per the germline V gene, CDR1 is SGHTA and CDR2 is FQGTGA. The CDR3 has 14 amino acids. Trimming cost V 3 bases and J 1 base, with 9 bases left between them. The CDR3 nucleotides read TGTGCCAGCAGCTTGTCTTCGGGGAACACTGAAGCTTTCTTT. This gives the protein CASSLSSGNTEAFF.

The V call is TRBV5-4, the J call TRBJ2-7; D uncertain. The CDR3 runs to 14 residues. Trimming pared 1 base from V and 6 bases from J, leaving 14 bases between. Germline CDR1 and CDR2: SGHNT and YYREEE (reference sequence). The CDR3: CASSLPETPLEQYF. CDR3 nucleotides: TGTGCCAGCAGCTTGCCCGAAACCCCACTCGAGCAGTACTTC.

This clone has only one observation. Written as DNA, the CDR3 is TGTGCCAGCAGCCCCACTCCCCGGGGGGGATTAGTGGAGCAGTTCTTC. As protein: CASSPTPRGGLVEQFF. The V gene is TRBV7-2, the J gene TRBJ2-1, with 8 bases fitting TRBD2. Germline V gives CDR1 SGHTA, CDR2 FQGNSA. The CDR3 loop spans 16 amino acids. V lost 5 bases and J lost 10; bases outside the gene matches: 16.

The chain couples TRBV30 to TRBJ2-7; D might be TRBD2 (5 bases). The CDR3 is 16 amino acids. With 2 bases removed from V and 0 bases from J, the gap between germline ends came to 17 bases. Germline V CDR1 and CDR2: GTSNPN, SVGIG (reference sequence). In DNA, the CDR3 is TGTGCCTGGAGTTTGGGCCCAGCGGCGGACTCCTACGAGCAGTACTTC. It specifies CAWSLGPAADSYEQYF.

This clone was picked up one time. This chain joins TRBV15 and TRBJ2-1; D call uncertain. With 0 bases removed from V and 7 bases from J, the gap between germline ends came to 10 bases. The germline V gene has CDR1 LNHNV and CDR2 YYDKDF (reference sequence). This CDR3 region has 14 residues. This CDR3 reads CATSRDNPVNEQFF. As DNA, the CDR3 is TGTGCCACCAGCAGAGATAACCCAGTGAATGAGCAGTTCTTC.